This entry describes one T cell receptor beta chain. Its antigen is unidentified. The CDR3 length is 14 residues. V was shortened by 8 bases and J by 0 bases, with 11 bases between the two germline ends. The V gene's germline CDR1 is MDHEN and CDR2 SYDVKM. Method: immunoSEQ multiplex PCR; TCRdb's copy keeps in-frame clones and lacks some. The data show 150,000 or so clones, with under 95% seen just once and approximately 20% held by the top ten. This entry comes from a study of T cell responses to AZD1222 COVID-19 vaccine. General study points: Recipients of two AZD1222 doses showed rising Spike-specific TCR breadth and depth.

This receptor was taken from an adult in good health. The sequenced sample was peripheral blood, obtained on day 0 of AZD1222 vaccination. The chain links TRBV28 to TRBJ1-3; D uncertain. The CDR3 here is CASCPRVSGNTIYF. CDR3 coding DNA: TGTGCCAGCTGTCCGCGGGTCTCTGGAAACACCATATATTTT.